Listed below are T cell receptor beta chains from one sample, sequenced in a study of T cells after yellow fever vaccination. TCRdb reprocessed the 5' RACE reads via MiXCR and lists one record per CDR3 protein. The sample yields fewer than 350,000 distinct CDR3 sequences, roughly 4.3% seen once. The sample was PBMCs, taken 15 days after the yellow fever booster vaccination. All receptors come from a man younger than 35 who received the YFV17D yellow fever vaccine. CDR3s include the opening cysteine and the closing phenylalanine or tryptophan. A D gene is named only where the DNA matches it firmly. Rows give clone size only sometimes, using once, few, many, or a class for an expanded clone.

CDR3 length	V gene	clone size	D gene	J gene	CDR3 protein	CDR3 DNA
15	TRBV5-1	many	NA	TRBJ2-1	CASSSGQGDRNEQFF	TGCGCCAGCAGCTCGGGGCAGGGAGACCGCAATGAGCAGTTCTTC
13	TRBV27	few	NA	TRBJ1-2	CASSQGAGNGYTF	TGTGCCAGCAGTCAAGGGGCAGGGAATGGCTACACCTTC
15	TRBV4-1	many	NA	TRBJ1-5	CASSQDVRGDQPQHF	TGCGCCAGCAGCCAAGACGTGAGGGGGGATCAGCCCCAGCATTTT
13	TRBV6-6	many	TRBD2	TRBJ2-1	CATAGLEYNEQFF	TGTGCCACCGCGGGACTAGAGTACAATGAGCAGTTCTTC
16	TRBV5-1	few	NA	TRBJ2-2	CASSPAGRLNTGELFF	TGCGCCAGCAGCCCGGCCGGGAGATTGAACACCGGGGAGCTGTTTTTT
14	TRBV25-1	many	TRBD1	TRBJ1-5	CASSEGTGPQPQHF	TGTGCCAGCAGTGAAGGGACAGGGCCTCAGCCCCAGCATTTT
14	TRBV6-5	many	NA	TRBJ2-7	CASSPRGTAYEQYF	TGTGCCAGCAGTCCTCGGGGTACCGCCTACGAGCAGTACTTC
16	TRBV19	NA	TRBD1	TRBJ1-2	CASSIPGQGTDYGYTF	TGTGCCAGTAGTATCCCGGGACAGGGAACGGACTATGGCTACACCTTC
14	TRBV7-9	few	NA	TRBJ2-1	CASSFPVSHGEQFF	TGTGCCAGCAGCTTCCCGGTCTCCCACGGTGAGCAGTTCTTC
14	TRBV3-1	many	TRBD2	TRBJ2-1	CASSQRGAGNEQFF	TGTGCCAGCAGCCAGCGGGGGGCCGGGAATGAGCAGTTCTTC
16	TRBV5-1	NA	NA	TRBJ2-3	CASSYPQGASTDTQYF	TGCGCCAGCAGCTACCCCCAGGGCGCATCCACAGATACGCAGTATTTT
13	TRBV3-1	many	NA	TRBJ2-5	CASSQGVQETQYF	TGTGCCAGCAGCCAAGGGGTTCAAGAGACCCAGTACTTC
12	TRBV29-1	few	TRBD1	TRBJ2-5	CSVRDSQETQYF	TGCAGCGTCCGGGACAGCCAAGAGACCCAGTACTTC
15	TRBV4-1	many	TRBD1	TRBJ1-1	CASSHSGTGGRQAFF	TGCGCCAGCAGCCACTCCGGGACAGGGGGTCGTCAAGCTTTCTTT
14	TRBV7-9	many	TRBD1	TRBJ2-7	CASSSGGSVYEQYF	TGTGCCAGCAGCTCAGGGGGCTCGGTCTACGAGCAGTACTTC
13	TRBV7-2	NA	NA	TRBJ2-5	CASSLVRKETQYF	TGTGCCAGCAGCTTAGTAAGGAAAGAGACCCAGTACTTC
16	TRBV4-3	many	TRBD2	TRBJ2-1	CASSQDGAGANNEQFF	TGCGCCAGCAGCCAAGATGGAGCGGGGGCGAACAATGAGCAGTTCTTC
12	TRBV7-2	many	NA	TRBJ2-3	CASSPGLDTQYF	TGTGCCAGCAGTCCAGGGCTAGATACGCAGTATTTT
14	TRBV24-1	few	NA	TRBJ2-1	CATSAASSYNEQFF	TGTGCCACCAGTGCTGCCAGCTCCTACAATGAGCAGTTCTTC
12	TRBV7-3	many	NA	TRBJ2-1	CASSRVRGEQFF	TGTGCCAGCAGCCGAGTACGGGGTGAGCAGTTCTTC
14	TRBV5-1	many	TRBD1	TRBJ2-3	CASSSQGSTDTQYF	TGCGCCAGCAGTTCACAGGGGTCCACAGATACGCAGTATTTT
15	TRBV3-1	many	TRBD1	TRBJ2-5	CASSLRDRGIETQYF	TGTGCCAGCAGCCTCCGGGACAGGGGGATAGAGACCCAGTACTTC
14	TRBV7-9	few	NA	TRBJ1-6	CASTSRQGNSPLHF	TGTGCCAGCACCAGTCGGCAGGGAAATTCACCCCTCCACTTT